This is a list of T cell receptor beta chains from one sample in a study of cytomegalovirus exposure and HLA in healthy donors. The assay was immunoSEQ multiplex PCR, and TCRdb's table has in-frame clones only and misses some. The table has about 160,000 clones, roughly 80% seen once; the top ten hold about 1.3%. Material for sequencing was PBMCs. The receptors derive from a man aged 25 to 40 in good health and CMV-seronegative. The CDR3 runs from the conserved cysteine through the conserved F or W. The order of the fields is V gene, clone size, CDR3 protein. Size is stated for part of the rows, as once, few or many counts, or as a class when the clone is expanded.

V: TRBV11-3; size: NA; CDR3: CASSLLGVGRGRTGELFF
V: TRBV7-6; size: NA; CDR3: CASSREAGNLNTEAFF
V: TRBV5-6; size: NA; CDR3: CASSLGPYGAGGNEQFF
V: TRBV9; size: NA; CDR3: CASSVSAREETQYF
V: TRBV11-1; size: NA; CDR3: CASSRGEEELFF
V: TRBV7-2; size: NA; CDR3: CASSQGLDPDTQYF
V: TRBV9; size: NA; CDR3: CASSSGTSGADYEQYF
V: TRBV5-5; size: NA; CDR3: CASSQRQGTYEQYF
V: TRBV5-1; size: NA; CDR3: CASRPGTDTQYF
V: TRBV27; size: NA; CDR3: CASRPSGRGQETQYF
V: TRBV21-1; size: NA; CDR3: CASTRRGEQYF
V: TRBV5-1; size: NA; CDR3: CASSQTGGADTQYF
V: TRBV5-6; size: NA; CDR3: CASSFLQGAPNTPQYF
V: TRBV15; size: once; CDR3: CATSRGRDSGGETQYF
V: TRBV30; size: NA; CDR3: CAWGTGTQNPKGGYTF
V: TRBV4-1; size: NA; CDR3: CASSRGTSGSLVVSTDTQYF
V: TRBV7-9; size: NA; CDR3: CASSTGWVAGGVREQFF
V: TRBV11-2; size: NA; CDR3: CASSLAQGLAGGPTYEQYF
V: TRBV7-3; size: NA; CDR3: CASSSSGGPTEAFF
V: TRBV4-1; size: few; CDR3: CASSQDTSSRELFF
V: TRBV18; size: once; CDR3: CASSPMRDGNTEAFF
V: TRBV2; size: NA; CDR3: CASSIYSGTSGTSYEQYF
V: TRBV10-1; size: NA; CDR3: CASSDPAGAAYNEQFF
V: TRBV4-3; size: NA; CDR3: CASSQEGTSRGREKLFF
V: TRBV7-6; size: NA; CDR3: CASSFGTASYNEQFF
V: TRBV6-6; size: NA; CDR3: CASSYYFSGTEDTQYF
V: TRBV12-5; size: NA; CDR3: CARLDDRGEKLFF
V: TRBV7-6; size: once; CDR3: CASSLQGAKGEQFF
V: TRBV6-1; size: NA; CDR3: CASTTDRGSNQPQHF
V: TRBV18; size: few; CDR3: CASSPLDKGGSPYGYTF
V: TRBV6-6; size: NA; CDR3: CASSPGLTQYF
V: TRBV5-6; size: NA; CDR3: CASSFSGGDHNEQFF
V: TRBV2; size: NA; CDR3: CASSEEFGTGVYIHF
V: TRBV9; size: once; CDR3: CASSVAGGVSGANVLTF
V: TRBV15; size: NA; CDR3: CATSGRQGSSYEQYF
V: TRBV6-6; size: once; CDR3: CASSYSRDRENQPQHF
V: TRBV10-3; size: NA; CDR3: CAIRLASTGELFF
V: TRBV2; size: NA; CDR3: CASSGHPNTEAFF
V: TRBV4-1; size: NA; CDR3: CASSPYPNSPLHF
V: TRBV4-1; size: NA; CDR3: CASSQGREAYEQYF
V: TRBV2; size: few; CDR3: CASSDKELGVYQPQHF
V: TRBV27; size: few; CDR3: CASSTPGLAASSYNEQFF
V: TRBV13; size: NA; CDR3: CASSFIRTGPAPNIQYF
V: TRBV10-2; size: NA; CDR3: CASSERIGVNTEAFF
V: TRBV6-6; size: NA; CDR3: CASSYPGLWGYTF
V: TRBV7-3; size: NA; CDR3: CASSLTDRQGQTQYF